These 13 T cell receptor beta chains share one sample of origin, sequenced in a study of type 1 regulatory T cells (dated by TCRdb to 2020 to 2022). These reads were obtained on an Illumina MiSeq. TCRdb reran the public reads through fastp at Q25 and MiXCR, keeping productive beta chains. Rows with one shared CDR3 protein collapse into an entry with the most common genes and DNA. This sample comprises approximately 42,000 distinct CDR3 sequences, 12% of them detected only once. The top ten hold roughly 8% of the sample. These receptors are not linked to any known antigen. The sequenced sample consisted of cultured non-Tr1 T cells, either the whole culture or a sorted T cell fraction (not recorded which). Per the publication, the cell subset or site label means: non-Tr1 population from the T-allo10 product. Source of these receptors: a human donor in good health.

This clonotype has ten or more counts. V and J are TRBV9 and TRBJ2-3; TRBD1 agrees at 8 bases. Per germline, CDR1 SGDLS and CDR2 YYNGEE. Trimming at V came to 4 bases and at J to 5 bases, leaving 9 bases not matched to a gene. The CDR3 runs 15 residues. The CDR3 nucleotides are TGTGCCAGCAGCCCCAGGACAGGGCCAGTAGATACGCAGTATTTT. It codes for CASSPRTGPVDTQYF.

About this clonotype: Relative to the germline gene, one junction end is altered; a read error may explain this. V is TRBV24-1 and J is TRBJ2-7; TRBD2 matches at 8 bases. Per the germline V gene, CDR1 is KGHDR and CDR2 is SFDVKD. This CDR3 region has 13 residues. CDR3 nucleotide sequence: TGTGCCACCAGTGGGACTAGCTCCCACGAGCAGTACTTC. Its protein is CATSGTSSHEQYF.

In its sample, this clonotype was seen many times. The gene calls are TRBV5-6 and TRBJ1-5; the D gene is possibly TRBD1 (6 bases). This CDR3 spans 20 amino acids. Trimming left V 2 bases short and J 0 bases short, with 24 bases between. Germline V lookup: CDR1 SGHDT, CDR2 YYEEEE. DNA for the CDR3: TGTGCCAGCAGCTTTCGAATCGAGGACAGCAGTATCTATAGCAATCAGCCCCAGCATTTT. Residues: CASSFRIEDSSIYSNQPQHF.

This clonotype was observed at least ten times. This chain links TRBV7-2 with TRBJ1-1; no reliable D call. V was cut by 1 base and J by 1 base, with 7 bases left in between. Germline V gene data show CDR1 as SGHTA and CDR2 as FQGNSA. The CDR3 loop spans 14 amino acids. The CDR3 DNA reads TGTGCCAGCAGCTTAGTTTCAGGGAACACTGAAGCTTTCTTT. It specifies CASSLVSGNTEAFF.

This chain connects TRBV20-1 to TRBJ2-7, with D possibly being TRBD2 (6 bases). This CDR3 is 13 amino acids long. V gave up 6 bases and J gave up 5 bases, with 17 bases separating them. Per germline, CDR1 DFQATT and CDR2 SNEGSKA (reference sequence). CDR3 coding DNA: TGCAGTGCCCCTACCCAACTAGCCAACGAGCAGTACTTC. This encodes CSAPTQLANEQYF.

The gene calls are TRBV18 and TRBJ2-5; D is uncertain. Trimming shortened V by 7 bases and J by 5 bases, and 14 bases separated the two germline ends. The CDR3 extends over 13 amino acids. Per the germline V gene, CDR1 is KGHSH and CDR2 is LQKENI. The CDR3 loop reads CASCASVLETQYF. In DNA form, the CDR3 reads TGTGCCAGCTGCGCCTCCGTCTTGGAGACCCAGTACTTC.

At least ten counts were recorded for this clonotype. J is TRBJ2-7 and V is TRBV25-1; D unclear. CDR1 MGHDK and CDR2 SYGVNS come from the germline V gene. CDR3 length: 12 amino acids. Between the trimmed V and J ends, which lost 8 bases and 0 bases, there was a span of 8 bases. CDR3 sequence: CASALSSYEQYF. DNA of the CDR3: TGTGCCAGCGCCTTGAGCTCCTACGAGCAGTACTTC.

The table lists this clonotype with many counts. This chain's CDR3 is CASSPGLAGGTGELFF. In DNA, the CDR3 is TGTGCCAGCAGCCCGGGACTAGCGGGAGGCACCGGGGAGCTGTTTTTT. The J gene is TRBJ2-2, the V gene TRBV7-2; 15 bases match TRBD2. Trimming cost V 5 bases and J 4 bases; bases outside gene matches: 2. Germline CDR1 SGHTA, CDR2 FQGNSA. The CDR3 consists of 16 residues. Complete variable domain (other parts from reference TRBV7-2 and TRBJ2-2): GAGVSQSPSNKVTEKGKDVELRCDPISGHTALYWYRQSLGQGLEFLIYFQGNSAPDKSGLPSDRFSAERTGGSVSTLTIQRTQQEDSAVYLCASSPGLAGGTGELFFGEGSRLTVL.

This clonotype has ten or more counts. The chain combines TRBV24-1 with TRBJ2-3, with TRBD1 identical over 9 bases. The CDR3 contains 15 residues. The germline gives CDR1 KGHDR, CDR2 SFDVKD. The ends lost 4 bases at V and 3 bases at J; junction bases unmatched: 4. CDR3 bases: TGTGCCACCAGTGACACCGGGACAGGGACAGATACGCAGTATTTT. This sequence encodes CATSDTGTGTDTQYF.

This clonotype was seen repeatedly, ten times or more. The chain combines TRBV5-5 with TRBJ2-3; D unresolved. The CDR3 totals 12 residues. Germline CDR1 SGHKS, CDR2 YYEKEE (reference sequence). Trimming left V 2 bases short and J 4 bases short, with 5 bases between. CDR3 amino acids: CASSFQADTQYF. As DNA, the CDR3 is TGTGCCAGCAGCTTTCAAGCAGATACGCAGTATTTT.

Turning to this clonotype: A much larger clone is a single base away; this may be a read error. CDR3 sequence: CASGPRTNEKLFF. The DNA of the CDR3 is TGTGCCAGCGGTCCCCGTACTAATGAAAAACTGTTTTTT. The chain has TRBV27 and TRBJ1-4; the D is unclear. This CDR3 region has 13 residues. V was pared by 8 bases and J by 2 bases, with 9 bases between. Germline CDR1 and CDR2: MNHEY and SMNVEV (reference sequence).

This clonotype has more than one count but fewer than ten. The chain recombines TRBV5-1 with TRBJ2-7, with D unresolved. CDR3 length: 13 residues. The ends were cut back, 2 bases at V and 6 bases at J, with 12 bases in the middle. In germline, CDR1 is SGHRS, CDR2 YFSETQ. In DNA, the CDR3 is TGCGCCAGCAGCTTTTGGGATGCCCGCGAGCAGTACTTC. Amino acid sequence: CASSFWDAREQYF. The entire variable domain, with the rest obtained from reference TRBV5-1 and TRBJ2-7, is as follows: KAGVTQTPRYLIKTRGQQVTLSCSPISGHRSVSWYQQTPGQGLQFLFEYFSETQRNKGNFPGRFSGRQFSNSRSEMNVSTLELGDSALYLCASSFWDAREQYFGPGTRLTVT.

This clonotype is medium-sized (0.01 to 0.1%). The chain carries TRBV6-5 and TRBJ2-3; D is undetermined. The ends were cut back, 4 bases at V and 4 bases at J, with 6 bases in the middle. The CDR3 spans 12 residues. Germline V lookup: CDR1 MNHEY, CDR2 SVGAGI. The CDR3 protein is CASSSQSDTQYF. The CDR3 DNA sequence: TGTGCCAGCAGTTCCCAGTCAGATACGCAGTATTTT.